This T cell receptor beta chain was retrieved from a study of shared clonotypes between healthy human individuals. Generated by immunoSEQ multiplex PCR, the TCRdb table keeps only in-frame clones and is missing some. The sample includes under 600,000 clones, roughly 95% seen only once; the top ten take about 0.067%. There are 15 residues in the CDR3. V was cut by 5 bases and J by 4 bases, with 18 bases left in between. CDR1 and CDR2 from the germline V gene are MNHEY and SMNVEV (reference sequence). The clonotype comes from a woman aged 25 to 39 in good health. The material sequenced was naive CD4+ T cells sorted from blood. Stated subset: CD45RA+ positively selected. The rearrangement joins TRBV27 to TRBJ2-7, with D possibly matching TRBD1 (6 bases). Here the CDR3 reads CASSPRATGSYEQYF. In nucleotides, the CDR3 is TGTGCCAGCAGTCCCAGGGCGACAGGTTCTTACGAGCAGTACTTC.